This T cell receptor (beta chain) originates from a study of neoadjuvant nivolumab and ipilimumab in lung cancer. TCRdb's copy holds only in-frame clones and misses some; the assay was immunoSEQ multiplex PCR. The profile shows about 18,000 clones, around 87% of them singletons. With regard to this clone: The antigen is not known.

Study findings and constraints: Blood richness before therapy tracked richness in tumors resected after neoadjuvant therapy.

Trimming pared 3 bases from V and 4 bases from J, leaving 7 bases between. The germline V gene has CDR1 SGHRS and CDR2 YFSETQ. This CDR3 spans 12 amino acids. The chain is built from TRBV5-1 and TRBJ1-2, with D hard to call. This sequence was found in an adult with non-small cell lung cancer. Source: peripheral blood, taken before neoadjuvant nivolumab, alone or with ipilimumab. The CDR3, as DNA: TGCGCCAGCAGCTCCGAGCTCTATGGCTACACCTTC. It codes for CASSSELYGYTF.